These 23 T cell receptor beta chains share one sample of origin, sequenced in a study of blood T cell repertoires in COVID-19. Measured with immunoSEQ multiplex PCR; TCRdb has only the in-frame clones, and not every one. This table holds hundreds of thousands of clones, almost 85% found once. Sequenced material: peripheral blood. The receptors derive from a human donor in a cohort sampled during active COVID-19.

This clone has a single count. This chain links TRBV5-4 with TRBJ1-6; D is undetermined. This CDR3 has 18 amino acids. CDR1 SGHNT and CDR2 YYREEE come from the germline V gene (reference sequence). V was pared by 4 bases and J by 2 bases, with 19 bases between. The CDR3 DNA is TGTGCCAGCAGCCTACGCGGTGCAGGAGGCCCCTATAATTCACCCCTCCACTTT. Its translation: CASSLRGAGGPYNSPLHF.

The chain links TRBV7-9 to TRBJ2-3; a weak D match, TRBD1 (6 bases). The CDR3 length is 17 residues. V dropped 1 base and J dropped 0 bases, with 14 bases sitting between them. From germline, CDR1 is SEHNR and CDR2 FQNEAQ (reference sequence). The CDR3 region has the DNA TGTGCCAGCAGCTTAGGGTCCGGGACAAAGAGCACAGATACGCAGTATTTT. Amino acids: CASSLGSGTKSTDTQYF.

The genes are TRBV19 and TRBJ1-2, with 11 bases lining up with TRBD1. CDR3 length: 15 residues. Germline V CDR1 and CDR2: LNHDA, SQIVND (reference sequence). Losses at the gene ends were 5 bases for V and 1 base for J; bases not matched to a gene: 3. CDR3 in amino acids: CASSEGTGGNYGYTF. The CDR3 nucleotides read TGTGCCAGTAGTGAAGGGACAGGGGGTAACTATGGCTACACCTTC.

V gene TRBV5-3 combines with J gene TRBJ2-2; the match to TRBD1 covers 10 bases. TRBV5-3 is annotated as an ORF whose role is uncertain. Unmatched junction bases numbered 6, after V lost 4 bases and J lost 3 bases. This CDR3 region has 16 residues. CDR3 DNA: TGTGCCAGAAGCACGGGACAGGGGATTGACACCGGGGAGCTGTTTTTT. Its protein product is CARSTGQGIDTGELFF.

The CDR3 loop is CASSDRGYYDEQFF. The DNA for the CDR3 is TGTGCCAGCTCGGACAGGGGGTATTACGATGAGCAGTTCTTC. This sequence joins TRBV2 and TRBJ2-1, with 10 bases identical to TRBD1. V dropped 8 bases and J dropped 8; count of bases not matched to a gene: 9. CDR3 length equals 14 residues. Germline values: CDR1 SNHLY, CDR2 FYNNEI. The complete variable domain, with remaining parts taken from reference TRBV2 and TRBJ2-1, reads EPEVTQTPSHQVTQMGQEVILRCVPISNHLYFYWYRQILGQKVEFLVSFYNNEISEKSEIFDDQFSVERPDGSNFTLKIRSTKLEDSAMYFCASSDRGYYDEQFFGPGTRLTVL.

The chain carries TRBV15 and TRBJ1-6; 7 bases line up with TRBD1. CDR1 and CDR2 from the germline V gene are LNHNV and YYDKDF (reference sequence). The CDR3 consists of 15 residues. The junction had 9 bases not matched to a gene; V was cut back by 3 bases and J by 10 bases. Here the CDR3 DNA reads TGTGCCACCAGCAGCACAAGGACAGGAAAGTCACCCCTCCACTTT. Translating it yields CATSSTRTGKSPLHF.

The chain couples TRBV5-5 to TRBJ1-1, with D unclear. The CDR3 has 13 residues. Trimming left V 2 bases short and J 3 bases short, with 8 bases between. Germline CDR1 is SGHKS and CDR2 is YYEKEE (reference sequence). CDR3 amino acids: CASSFRSHTEAFF. CDR3 in DNA: TGTGCCAGCAGCTTCAGGTCACACACTGAAGCTTTCTTT.

The gene calls are TRBV5-1 and TRBJ1-6; TRBD1 aligns across 12 bases. The CDR3 sequence is 17 residues long. The V gene end was trimmed by 2 bases and the J gene end by 6 bases; junction bases not matched to a gene: 6. In germline, CDR1 is SGHRS, CDR2 YFSETQ. The CDR3 sequence is CASSLPGQGASNSPLHF. The CDR3 DNA is TGCGCCAGCAGCTTACCGGGACAGGGGGCAAGTAATTCACCCCTCCACTTT.

The J gene is TRBJ2-3, the V gene TRBV18; 13 nucleotides line up with TRBD2. Trimming cost V 5 bases and J 9 bases; bases outside gene matches: 5. The CDR3 loop spans 14 amino acids. The germline CDR1 and CDR2 sequences are KGHSH and LQKENI. CDR3 protein: CASSSTSGGLTQYF. CDR3 nucleotides: TGTGCCAGCTCATCGACTAGCGGGGGGTTGACGCAGTATTTT.

This sequence joins TRBV18 and TRBJ1-5; weak D call: TRBD1 (6 bases). Trimming took 4 bases from V and 4 from J, leaving 11 bases between them. This CDR3 is 14 amino acids long. Germline V gives CDR1 KGHSH, CDR2 LQKENI. As DNA, the CDR3 is TGTGCCAGCTCACGGTCCAGGGGAAATCAGCCCCAGCATTTT. Translating gives CASSRSRGNQPQHF. The full variable domain, its missing parts supplied by reference TRBV18 and TRBJ1-5, is NAGVMQNPRHLVRRRGQEARLRCSPMKGHSHVYWYRQLPEEGLKFMVYLQKENIIDESGMPKERFSAEFPKEGPSILRIQQVVRGDSAAYFCASSRSRGNQPQHFGDGTRLSIL.

This rearrangement joins TRBV24-1 to TRBJ1-2; possible D gene TRBD1, 6 bases. Looked up from germline, CDR1 is KGHDR and CDR2 is SFDVKD. There are 14 residues in the CDR3. V was cut by 4 bases and J by 3 bases, with 11 bases left in between. This chain's CDR3 is CATSDTRTDYGYTF. The CDR3 region has the DNA TGTGCCACCAGTGACACTAGGACAGACTATGGCTACACCTTC.

This chain connects TRBV30 to TRBJ1-5; D uncertain. The CDR3 extends over 13 amino acids. Trimming took off 0 bases at V and 3 bases at J, with 6 bases between the two ends. The germline gives CDR1 GTSNPN, CDR2 SVGIG (reference sequence). CDR3 region: CAWSVLPNQPQHF. CDR3 in DNA: TGTGCCTGGAGTGTACTCCCCAATCAGCCCCAGCATTTT.

The gene calls are TRBV9 and TRBJ2-7; TRBD1 aligns across 8 bases. V lost 4 bases to trimming and J lost 0 bases; unmatched junction nucleotides: 6. Germline CDR1 and CDR2: SGDLS and YYNGEE. The CDR3 runs 15 residues. CDR3 region: CASSLRTGSSYEQYF. The CDR3 DNA reads TGTGCCAGCAGCCTAAGGACAGGGAGCTCCTACGAGCAGTACTTC.

The chain recombines TRBV5-5 with TRBJ2-7; 7 bases are shared with TRBD1. After removal of 0 bases from V and 5 bases from J, the junction contained 11 bases not matched to a gene. This CDR3 is 16 amino acids long. Germline lookup yields CDR1 SGHKS and CDR2 YYEKEE (reference sequence). CDR3 region: CASSLEGQPRKDEQYF. DNA for the CDR3: TGTGCCAGCAGCTTGGAGGGACAGCCTAGGAAAGACGAGCAGTACTTC.

The chain links TRBV7-9 to TRBJ2-6, with 7 nucleotides matching TRBD2. Unmatched junction bases numbered 7, after V lost 5 bases and J lost 0 bases. The CDR3 has 17 amino acids. Per germline, CDR1 SEHNR and CDR2 FQNEAQ (reference sequence). This CDR3 is CASSRRAGVSGANVLTF. CDR3 in DNA: TGTGCCAGCAGCCGAAGGGCGGGAGTCTCTGGGGCCAACGTCCTGACTTTC.

The chain joins TRBV5-1 to TRBJ1-1; D unclear. Trimming took off 4 bases at V and 6 bases at J, with 22 bases between the two ends. Germline lookup yields CDR1 SGHRS and CDR2 YFSETQ. The CDR3 has 16 amino acids. The CDR3 sequence: CASSPEVMVAGAEAFF. CDR3 nucleotide sequence: TGCGCCAGCAGCCCTGAGGTTATGGTTGCGGGTGCTGAAGCTTTCTTT.

The chain carries TRBV5-1 and TRBJ1-2; D is unclear. Germline values: CDR1 SGHRS, CDR2 YFSETQ. CDR3 size: 15 residues. V was trimmed by 4 bases and J by 8 bases, leaving 21 bases between them. CDR3 amino acids: CASSTTRHHPEGYTF. The DNA of the CDR3 is TGCGCCAGCAGCACCACCCGACACCACCCGGAAGGCTACACCTTC. Looking up the rest from reference TRBV5-1 and TRBJ1-2 gives the full variable domain: KAGVTQTPRYLIKTRGQQVTLSCSPISGHRSVSWYQQTPGQGLQFLFEYFSETQRNKGNFPGRFSGRQFSNSRSEMNVSTLELGDSALYLCASSTTRHHPEGYTFGSGTRLTVV.

The CDR3 bases are TGTGCCAGCAGCCAAGATCATACCGGGGAGCTGTTTTTT. The encoded protein is CASSQDHTGELFF. The J gene is TRBJ2-2, the V gene TRBV3-1 (or the pseudogene TRBV3-2); D is uncertain. Per germline, CDR1 LGHDT and CDR2 YNNKEL (reference sequence). There are 13 residues in the CDR3. The V end was cut by 0 bases, the J end by 5 bases, with 4 bases between.

CDR3 region: CASTPPPGYGYTF. CDR3 coding DNA: TGTGCCAGCACCCCACCCCCAGGATATGGCTACACCTTC. This chain uses TRBV28 with TRBJ1-2; D uncertain. The V end lost 7 bases, the J end lost 5 bases, and 14 bases lay between the germline ends. Germline assignment: CDR1 MDHEN and CDR2 SYDVKM. The CDR3 runs to 13 residues.

This chain uses TRBV19 with TRBJ2-7, with 11 bases fitting TRBD2. The junction had 11 bases not matched to a gene; V was cut back by 6 bases and J by 7 bases. Germline assignment: CDR1 LNHDA and CDR2 SQIVND (reference sequence). This CDR3 is 15 amino acids long. This chain's CDR3 is CASRISGGALEEQYF. CDR3 in DNA: TGTGCCAGTAGGATTAGCGGGGGGGCTTTAGAAGAGCAGTACTTC. Based on the CDR3 plus reference TRBV19 and TRBJ2-7, the full variable domain is DGGITQSPKYLFRKEGQNVTLSCEQNLNHDAMYWYRQDPGQGLRLIYYSQIVNDFQKGDIAEGYSVSREKKESFPLTVTSAQKNPTAFYLCASRISGGALEEQYFGPGTRLTVT.

The rearrangement joins TRBV10-2 to TRBJ1-6; possible D gene TRBD1, 6 bases. Per the germline V gene, CDR1 is WSHSY and CDR2 is SAAADI. The V end lost 11 bases, the J end lost 11 bases, and 19 bases lay between the germline ends. This CDR3 is 13 amino acids long. CDR3: CAGRQEQGTPLHF. CDR3 DNA: TGCGCCGGACGACAGGAACAGGGAACACCCCTCCACTTT.

This clone appeared once. This sequence joins TRBV25-1 and TRBJ1-1; D is undetermined. The CDR3 loop spans 13 amino acids. Germline V gives CDR1 MGHDK, CDR2 SYGVNS. Trimming pared 2 bases from V and 0 bases from J, leaving 4 bases between. The CDR3 loop is CASSEVMNTEAFF. The DNA for the CDR3 is TGTGCCAGCAGTGAAGTCATGAACACTGAAGCTTTCTTT.

This clone was counted many times. The chain joins TRBV3-1 (or the pseudogene TRBV3-2) to TRBJ2-3, with 11 bases matching TRBD2. This CDR3 is 17 amino acids long. Losses at the gene ends were 1 base for V and 8 bases for J; bases not matched to a gene: 11. The germline V gene has CDR1 LGHDT and CDR2 YNNKEL (reference sequence). CDR3 loop: CASSQAKLAGEVGTQYF. CDR3 in DNA: TGTGCCAGCAGCCAAGCCAAACTAGCGGGGGAGGTTGGTACGCAGTATTTT.